These 14 T cell receptor beta chains originate from one sample sequenced in a study of shared clonotypes between healthy human individuals. Repertoires were generated with immunoSEQ multiplex PCR, while TCRdb's copy carries only in-frame clones and drops some. The sample consists of approximately 500,000 clones, almost 80% of them appearing once. The sequenced sample consisted of PBMCs. Receptors originate from a woman in her 40s in good health. Some clones in this sample may be carry-over from other donors' samples.

This clone has just a few counts. The genes are TRBV11-2 and TRBJ2-3; no firm D call. With 1 base removed from V and 6 bases from J, the gap between germline ends came to 14 bases. CDR3 length equals 15 residues. Germline lookup yields CDR1 SGHAT and CDR2 FQNNGV. As DNA, the CDR3 is TGTGCCAGCAGCTTAGTTCTCAGGTCGGCTGATACGCAGTATTTT. This sequence encodes CASSLVLRSADTQYF. Complete variable domain (other parts from reference TRBV11-2 and TRBJ2-3): EAGVAQSPRYKIIEKRQSVAFWCNPISGHATLYWYQQILGQGPKLLIQFQNNGVVDDSQLPKDRFSAERLKGVDSTLKIQPAKLEDSAVYLCASSLVLRSADTQYFGPGTRLTVL.

The J gene is TRBJ2-7, the V gene TRBV7-9, with 7 positions matching TRBD1. With V trimmed by 1 base and J by 6 bases, 9 bases remained unmatched. Looked up from germline, CDR1 is SEHNR and CDR2 is FQNEAQ (reference sequence). The CDR3 is made up of 15 amino acids. In DNA form, the CDR3 reads TGTGCCAGCAGCTTAGGGGAGACAGGGTTCGGCGAGCAGTACTTC. This sequence encodes CASSLGETGFGEQYF. Full variable domain (missing parts from reference TRBV7-9 and TRBJ2-7): DTGVSQNPRHKITKRGQNVTFRCDPISEHNRLYWYRQTLGQGPEFLTYFQNEAQLEKSRLLSDRFSAERPKGSFSTLEIQRTEQGDSAMYLCASSLGETGFGEQYFGPGTRLTVT.

The V call is TRBV4-1, the J call TRBJ2-5; D is tentatively TRBD1 or TRBD2 (5 bases each). The DNA end is a closer match to TRBJ2-7, so the J assignment may be wrong. CDR1 MGHRA and CDR2 YSYEKL come from the germline V gene. CDR3 length: 14 amino acids. CDR3 region: CASSLGPNSYEQYF. The CDR3 nucleotides are TGCGCCAGCAGCCTGGGACCAAACTCCTACGAGCAGTACTTC.

This clone is a singleton in its sample. V is TRBV7-6 and J is TRBJ2-2; no firm D call. The germline CDR1 and CDR2 sequences are SGHVS and FNYEAQ. The V end lost 1 base, the J end lost 6 bases, and 6 bases lay between the germline ends. The CDR3 sequence is 13 residues long. The CDR3 DNA reads as TGTGCCAGCAGCTTAGTCCCATCCGGGGAGCTGTTTTTT. This gives the protein CASSLVPSGELFF.

The V and J genes are TRBV30 and TRBJ2-7; 12 positions agree with TRBD2. The CDR3 runs 19 residues. Trimming at V came to 2 bases and at J to 0 bases, leaving 14 bases not matched to a gene. Germline loops: CDR1 GTSNPN, CDR2 SVGIG (reference sequence). The DNA of the CDR3 is TGTGCCTGGAGTATTCGACTAGCGGGAGAGTTATCAAGCTCCTACGAGCAGTACTTC. Translated: CAWSIRLAGELSSSYEQYF. Full variable domain (rest looked up from reference TRBV30 and TRBJ2-7): SQTIHQWPATLVQPVGSPLSLECTVEGTSNPNLYWYRQAAGRGLQLLFYSVGIGQISSEVPQNLSASRPQDRQFILSSKKLLLSDSGFYLCAWSIRLAGELSSSYEQYFGPGTRLTVT.

This clone was picked up one time. Since no conserved phenylalanine or tryptophan closes the CDR3, a read error is the likely cause. The chain combines TRBV11-2 with TRBJ1-2; D call uncertain. CDR3 length: 10 residues. Germline loops: CDR1 SGHAT, CDR2 FQNNGV. Trimming cost V 6 bases and J 4 bases, with 3 bases left between them. The CDR3 spells CASRAYGYTS. DNA for the CDR3: TGTGCCAGCAGGGCCTATGGCTACACCTCC.

CDR3 in DNA: TGTGCCAGCAGTCGACAGGCCAGCTCTGGAAACACCATATATTTT. Protein product: CASSRQASSGNTIYF. V gene TRBV6-5 combines with J gene TRBJ1-3; perhaps TRBD1 as D (6 bases). The CDR3 contains 15 residues. Germline assignment: CDR1 MNHEY and CDR2 SVGAGI. Trimming removed 5 bases at V and 0 bases at J, with 11 bases between.

For this clone: A far larger clone differs by one base, so this is likely a read error. The CDR3 region has the DNA TGTGCCAGCAGCTTTGCTCAGGGGGATACGCGGTATTTT. Translated, it gives CASSFAQGDTRYF. J is TRBJ2-3 and V is TRBV7-2; 7 bases are a match to TRBD1. Germline V gene data show CDR1 as SGHTA and CDR2 as FQGNSA. The CDR3 sequence is 13 residues long. The full variable domain, completed using reference TRBV7-2 and TRBJ2-3, is GAGVSQSPSNKVTEKGKDVELRCDPISGHTALYWYRQSLGQGLEFLIYFQGNSAPDKSGLPSDRFSAERTGGSVSTLTIQRTQQEDSAVYLCASSFAQGDTRYFGPGTRLTVL.

The chain employs TRBV7-8 and TRBJ2-2; D is ambiguous. The V end lost 2 bases, the J end lost 0 bases, and 7 bases lay between the germline ends. This CDR3 contains 15 residues. The germline V gene encodes CDR1 SGHVS and CDR2 FQNEAQ. The CDR3 loop is CASSLSGTNTGELFF. The CDR3, as DNA: TGTGCCAGCAGCTTAAGTGGCACGAACACCGGGGAGCTGTTTTTT.

The rearrangement uses TRBV11-2 and TRBJ2-7, with D perhaps TRBD1 (5 bases). V was shortened by 3 bases and J by 0 bases, with 12 bases between the two germline ends. CDR1 is SGHAT, CDR2 FQNNGV, per germline. The CDR3 sequence is 15 residues long. The CDR3 region is CASSLNGHPSYEQYF. As DNA, the CDR3 is TGTGCCAGCAGCTTGAACGGACACCCCTCCTACGAGCAGTACTTC.

Ten or more counts support this clone. V and J are TRBV18 and TRBJ1-1; possibly TRBD1 for D (6 bases). The CDR3 totals 13 residues. Germline assignment: CDR1 KGHSH and CDR2 LQKENI. Trimming pared 3 bases from V and 7 bases from J, leaving 12 bases between. The CDR3: CASSPSRGIEAFF. CDR3 nucleotides: TGTGCCAGCTCACCCTCCAGGGGAATTGAAGCTTTCTTT. The full variable domain, with the rest looked up from reference TRBV18 and TRBJ1-1, is NAGVMQNPRHLVRRRGQEARLRCSPMKGHSHVYWYRQLPEEGLKFMVYLQKENIIDESGMPKERFSAEFPKEGPSILRIQQVVRGDSAAYFCASSPSRGIEAFFGQGTRLTVV.

This rearrangement joins TRBV10-1 to TRBJ2-7; TRBD2 aligns across 9 bases. The germline V gene encodes CDR1 WNHNN and CDR2 SYGVQD (reference sequence). Trimming took 2 bases from V and 6 from J; bases not matched to a gene: 5. The CDR3 spans 14 residues. CDR3 in DNA: TGCGCCAGCAGTGAGATCGCTAGCGGGGTCGAGCAGTACTTC. Its protein product is CASSEIASGVEQYF.

V and J are TRBV7-2 and TRBJ2-2, with TRBD2 as a possible D gene (6 bases). Germline V CDR1 and CDR2: SGHTA, FQGNSA. This CDR3 region has 16 residues. Deletions cut 4 bases from V and 2 bases from J, with 14 bases between. The CDR3 sequence is CASSSPGGVNTGELFF. The CDR3 DNA reads as TGTGCCAGCAGCTCCCCTGGAGGGGTCAACACCGGGGAGCTGTTTTTT. The full variable domain, its missing parts supplied by reference TRBV7-2 and TRBJ2-2, is GAGVSQSPSNKVTEKGKDVELRCDPISGHTALYWYRQSLGQGLEFLIYFQGNSAPDKSGLPSDRFSAERTGGSVSTLTIQRTQQEDSAVYLCASSSPGGVNTGELFFGEGSRLTVL.

The chain uses TRBV11-2 and TRBJ2-4; 8 nucleotides line up with TRBD2. V shed 5 bases, J shed 6 bases, and the junction held 12 bases outside the gene matches. Germline CDR1 SGHAT, CDR2 FQNNGV. This CDR3 contains 16 residues. The CDR3 nucleotides are TGTGCCAGCAGCCAATCCCCGGGACTAGGGGGAAACATTCAGTACTTC. Its protein is CASSQSPGLGGNIQYF.